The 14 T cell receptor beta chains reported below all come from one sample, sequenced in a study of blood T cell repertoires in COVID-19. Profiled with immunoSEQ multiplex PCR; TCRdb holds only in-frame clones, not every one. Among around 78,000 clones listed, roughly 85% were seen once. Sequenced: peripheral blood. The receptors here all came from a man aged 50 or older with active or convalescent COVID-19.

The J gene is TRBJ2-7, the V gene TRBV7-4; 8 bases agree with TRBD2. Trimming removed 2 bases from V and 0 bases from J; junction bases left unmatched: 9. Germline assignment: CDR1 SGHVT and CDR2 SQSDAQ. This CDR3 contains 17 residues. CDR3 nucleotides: TGTGCCAGCAGCTTACTTGGCGGGAGGAACCCCTCCTACGAGCAGTACTTC. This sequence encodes CASSLLGGRNPSYEQYF.

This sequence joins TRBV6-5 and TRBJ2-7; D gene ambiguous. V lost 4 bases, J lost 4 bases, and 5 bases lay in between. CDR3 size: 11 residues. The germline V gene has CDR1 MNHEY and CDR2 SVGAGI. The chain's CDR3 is CASSFGYEQYF. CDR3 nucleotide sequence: TGTGCCAGCAGTTTCGGGTACGAGCAGTACTTC.

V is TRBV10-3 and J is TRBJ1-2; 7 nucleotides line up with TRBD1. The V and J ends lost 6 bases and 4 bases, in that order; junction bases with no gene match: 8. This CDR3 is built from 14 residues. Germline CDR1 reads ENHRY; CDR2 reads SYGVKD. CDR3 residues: CAISATGDGYGYTF. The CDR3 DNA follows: TGTGCCATCAGCGCTACAGGGGACGGCTATGGCTACACCTTC.

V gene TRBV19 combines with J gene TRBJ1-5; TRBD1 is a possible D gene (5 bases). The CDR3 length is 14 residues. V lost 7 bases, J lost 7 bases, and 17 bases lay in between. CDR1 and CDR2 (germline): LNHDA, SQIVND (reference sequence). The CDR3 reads CASKGTPPLQPQHF. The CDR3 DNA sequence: TGTGCCAGTAAGGGGACTCCTCCTCTCCAGCCCCAGCATTTT.

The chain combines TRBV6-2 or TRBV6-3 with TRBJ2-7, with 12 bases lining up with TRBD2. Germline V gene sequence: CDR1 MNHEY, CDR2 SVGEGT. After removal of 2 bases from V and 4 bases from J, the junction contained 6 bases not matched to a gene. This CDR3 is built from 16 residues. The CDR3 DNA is TGTGCCAGCAGTTACGCACTAGCGGGAGGTGTATACGAGCAGTACTTC. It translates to CASSYALAGGVYEQYF.

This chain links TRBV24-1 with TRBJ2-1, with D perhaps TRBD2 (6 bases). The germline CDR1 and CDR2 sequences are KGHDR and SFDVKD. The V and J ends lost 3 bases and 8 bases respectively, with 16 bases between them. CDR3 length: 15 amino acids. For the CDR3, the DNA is TGTGCCACCAGTGATACTGGGGACTTACGGGATGAGCAGTTCTTC. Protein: CATSDTGDLRDEQFF.

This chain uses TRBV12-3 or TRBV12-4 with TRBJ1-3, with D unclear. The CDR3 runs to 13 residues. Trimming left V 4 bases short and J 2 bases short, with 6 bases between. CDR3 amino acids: CASSSAAGNTIYF. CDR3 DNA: TGTGCCAGCAGTTCCGCAGCTGGAAACACCATATATTTT.

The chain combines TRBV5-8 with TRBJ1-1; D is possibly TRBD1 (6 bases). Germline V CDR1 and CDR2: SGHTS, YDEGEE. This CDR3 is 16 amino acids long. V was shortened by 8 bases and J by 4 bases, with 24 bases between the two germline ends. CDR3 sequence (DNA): TGTGCCAGTGTCCGTGGGCCGACAGGATGGGCCACTGAAGCTTTCTTT. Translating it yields CASVRGPTGWATEAFF.

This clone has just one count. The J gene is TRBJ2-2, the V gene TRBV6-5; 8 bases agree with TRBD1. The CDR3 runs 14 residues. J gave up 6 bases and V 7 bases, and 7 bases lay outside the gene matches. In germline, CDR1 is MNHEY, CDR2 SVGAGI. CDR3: CASTRTGTSGELFF. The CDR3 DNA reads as TGTGCCAGCACCCGGACAGGGACTTCCGGGGAGCTGTTTTTT.

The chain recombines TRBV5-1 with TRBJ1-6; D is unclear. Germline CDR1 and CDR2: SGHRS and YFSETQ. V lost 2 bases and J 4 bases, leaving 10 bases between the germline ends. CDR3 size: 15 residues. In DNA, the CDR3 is TGCGCCAGCAGCTTAGAGGGTCCATATAATTCACCCCTCCACTTT. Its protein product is CASSLEGPYNSPLHF.

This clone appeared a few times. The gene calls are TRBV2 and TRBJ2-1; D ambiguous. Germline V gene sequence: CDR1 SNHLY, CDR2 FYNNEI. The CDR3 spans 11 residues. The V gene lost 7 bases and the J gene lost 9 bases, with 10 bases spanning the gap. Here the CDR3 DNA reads TGTGCCAGCAACCTCCTCGGTGAGCAGTTCTTC. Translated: CASNLLGEQFF.

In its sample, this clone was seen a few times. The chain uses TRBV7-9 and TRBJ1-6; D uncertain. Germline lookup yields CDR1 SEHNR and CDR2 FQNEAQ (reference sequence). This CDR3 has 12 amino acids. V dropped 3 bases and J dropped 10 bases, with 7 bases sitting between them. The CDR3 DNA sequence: TGTGCCAGCAGCTTCAGCGACTCACCCCTCCACTTT. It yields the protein CASSFSDSPLHF.

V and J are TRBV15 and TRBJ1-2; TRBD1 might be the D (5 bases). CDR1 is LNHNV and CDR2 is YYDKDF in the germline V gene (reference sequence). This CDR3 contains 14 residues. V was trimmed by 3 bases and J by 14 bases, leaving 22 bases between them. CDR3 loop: CATSSMGPQMDFTF. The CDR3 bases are TGTGCCACCAGCAGTATGGGGCCCCAGATGGATTTTACCTTC.

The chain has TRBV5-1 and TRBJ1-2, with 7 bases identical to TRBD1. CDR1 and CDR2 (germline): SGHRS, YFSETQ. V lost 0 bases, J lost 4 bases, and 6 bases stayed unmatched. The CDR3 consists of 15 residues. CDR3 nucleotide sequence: TGCGCCAGCAGCTTGGCGACAGGGAAGGCCTATGGCTACACCTTC. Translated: CASSLATGKAYGYTF.